The sequence of this T cell receptor (beta chain) was determined in a study of shared clonotypes between healthy human individuals (dated by TCRdb to the early 2020s). With regard to the full study: A couple of women and three men aged 18 to 49 years were included in the cohort. Per donor, leukapheresis produced somewhere between about 0.8 and 9 billion PBMCs. Per donor, three plates each were used for CD4 naive and CD4 memory, two for CD8 naive, and one for CD8 memory. To estimate repertoire size and how much clonotypes are shared between individuals, the study performed deep sequencing of blood TCR repertoires from roughly five healthy adults. Libraries were prepared and TCR repertoires were sequenced by different laboratories using diverse techniques, in order to increase sequencing depth and limit assay-specific biases. The investigation overall reported the following: Higher generation probabilities were observed for clonotypes shared by all four sorted-subset donors than for non-shared clonotypes. Based on pairwise subsampling, the degree of clonotype sharing among donors was expected to be affected by sequencing depth. Naive subsets generally had larger estimated clonotype richness than memory subsets. The small number of donors limited the genetic and exposure-history diversity represented. Rarefaction of sorted-subset datasets indicated incomplete sequencing despite the large sequencing depth. Sharing across several donors was observed for roughly 5.4% of naive CD4, 3% to 4% of naive CD8, about 2.3% of memory CD4, and about 0.38% of memory CD8 clonotypes. Sampling was restricted to blood, and TCR repertoires in tissue are likely to differ from TCR repertoires in blood.

About this clone: Its binding antigen is unknown. There are no base qualities to consult, and no much larger clone falls within one base. Other DNA sequences in this sample translate to the same CDR3.

Healthy HIV-negative adults with no recently reported acute infections or vaccinations were included as donors. Every donor was a Caucasian adult living in Nashville, Tennessee, USA. CD4+ T cells were enriched by magnetic negative selection; naive cells were then positively selected on CD45RA, and the negative fraction formed the memory subset. Blood was obtained by leukapheresis, after which PBMCs were separated by Ficoll-Histopaque density gradient centrifugation and cryopreserved in liquid nitrogen vapor phase. Purity and quantity of every magnetically sorted T cell population were checked by analytical flow cytometry. Genomic DNA was isolated from every sorted fraction and measured by UV absorbance on a Nanodrop 2000c. Using the deep immunoSEQ assay, TCR CDR3 regions were amplified from genomic DNA by multiplex PCR. For each cell subset, the extracted genomic DNA was distributed evenly across all wells of several immunoSEQ 96-well plates, and each plate served as one replicate. For sorted subsets, about 220 ng of genomic DNA, equivalent to about 30,000 T cell genomes, went into each replicate PCR. Purified libraries were measured with a Qubit 3.0 fluorometer, size-checked on a Bioanalyzer 2100, and measured again with the KAPA Library Quantification kit. A separate single-read 150-cycle Illumina NextSeq 550 flow cell was used to sequence each immunoSEQ 96-well plate. Per the original workflow: Because the immunoSEQ output held only junctional sequences and lacked quality scores, the filtering could not match the filtering applied to full-length reads. To assign V/J genes and CDR3, sequences were annotated against IMGT germline references using PyIR, a Python wrapper for IgBLAST v1.9. Any read was removed if the V/J assignment was weak (E-value above 1e-6), the CDR3 was missing, or the read contained stop codons, out-of-frame junctions, or ambiguous translated residues. V3J clonotypes were defined by identical inferred V gene, J gene, and CDR3 amino acid sequence. Percentage overlap between repertoires was computed as shared unique clonotypes divided by the size of the smaller repertoire. Repertoire richness was assessed with RTK rarefaction, the Chao1 estimator, and Recon v2.1 estimates of unobserved clonotypes. Generation probabilities were computed with OLGA for all TCRbeta clonotypes obtained by the gDNA method from several donors. The source is immuneACCESS, and TCRdb retained only in-frame sequences with V and J called. Part of the clones is not carried over; for the studies checked, unresolved V genes explain less than half of this, and the remainder is unexplained. The V and J calls and clone size were taken over from that table, and D and trimming were inferred from the DNA. In all, the sample holds over a million clones, and about 76% of those were seen once. The ten largest clonotypes hold 1.4% of the sample.

Material: memory CD4+ T cells sorted from blood. Reading the label with the study, this specimen's cell subset or site is: CD45RA-negative fraction. The sequence derives from a man younger than 35 in good health.

This receptor carries the CDR3 CASSLVQGSYEQYF. The DNA sequence is TGCGCCAGCAGCTTGGTTCAGGGTTCCTACGAGCAGTACTTC. The rearranged segments are TRBV5-1 and TRBJ2-7; 5 matching bases give a weak D call of TRBD1. The CDR3 starts with the cysteine, ends with the phenylalanine, and has 14 residues. The read is trimmed to its CDR3 DNA, 42 bases read in frame from base 1. CDR1 and CDR2 were assigned from the germline V gene as SGHRS and YFSETQ. V sheds 0 bases and J sheds 1 base, leaving 8 bases between their ends.